A single TCR beta chain is shown here with its context. These data come from a study of T cell changes during pregnancy in multiple sclerosis. There are 15 residues in the CDR3. Between the trimmed V and J ends, which lost 7 bases and 0 bases, there was a span of 13 bases. Per germline, CDR1 SNHLY and CDR2 FYNNEI. Assay used: immunoSEQ multiplex PCR; TCRdb lists only in-frame clones, some missing. The sample carries some 42,000 clones, nearly 90% recorded once. Sequencing used CD4+ T cells from peripheral blood mononuclear cells, obtained after pregnancy. The source is a female donor with multiple sclerosis, enrolled in a pregnancy study. This chain connects TRBV2 to TRBJ1-5, with D uncertain. The CDR3 DNA reads as TGTGCCAGCAAAAGGAGAGCACCTAGCAATCAGCCCCAGCATTTT. Amino acid sequence: CASKRRAPSNQPQHF.